The T cell receptor beta chain described here comes from a study of immune heterogeneity within non-small cell lung tumors. Each sample used around 600 ng of genomic DNA from bulk tumor tissue. Spaced far apart, several biopsies were taken from each primary tumor during surgery. Undergoing curative surgery were patients whose non-small cell lung cancer was untreated and newly diagnosed. This clonotype was observed a few times. One end of the junction does not line up with germline, which may come from a read error. Amplification of TCR beta CDR3 was performed by multiplex PCR with 32 V and 13 J primers. One entry per CDR3 protein, called by TCRdb with MiXCR from the multiplex PCR reads. Of 22,000 or so distinct CDR3 sequences detected, 25% to 35% appear once; the ten largest clones hold 3.5% to 5%. The CDR3 extends over 12 amino acids.

The sample was lung tumor tissue. The sequence was collected from a man between 40 and 49 years old with non-small cell lung cancer. The chain recombines TRBV12-3 or TRBV12-4 with TRBJ2-5, with D maybe TRBD2 (5 bases). The CDR3 protein is CASSKNALPEDF. In DNA, the CDR3 is TGTGCCAGCAGCAAGAACGCGCTGCCGGAGGACTTC.